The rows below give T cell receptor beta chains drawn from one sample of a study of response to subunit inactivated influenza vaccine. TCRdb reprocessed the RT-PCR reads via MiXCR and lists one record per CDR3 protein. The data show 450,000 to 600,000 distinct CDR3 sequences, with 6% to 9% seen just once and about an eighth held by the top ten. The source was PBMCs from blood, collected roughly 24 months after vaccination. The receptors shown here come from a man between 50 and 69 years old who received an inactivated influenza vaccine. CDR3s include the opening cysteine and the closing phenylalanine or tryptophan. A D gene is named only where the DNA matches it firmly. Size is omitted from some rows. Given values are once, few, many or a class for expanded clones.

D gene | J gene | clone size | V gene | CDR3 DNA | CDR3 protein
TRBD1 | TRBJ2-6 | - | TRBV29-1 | TGCAGCGTTGAGGGGACAGGGTCTGGGGCCAACGTCCTGACTTTC | CSVEGTGSGANVLTF
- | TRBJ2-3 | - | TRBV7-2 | TGTGCCAGCAGCTTAGCGCCCGTAGGGGCTAGCACAGATACGCAGTATTTT | CASSLAPVGASTDTQYF
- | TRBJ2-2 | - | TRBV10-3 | TGTGCCGCCGAGACGGGGACCGGGGAGCTGTTTTTT | CAAETGTGELFF
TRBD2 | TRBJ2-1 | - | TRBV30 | TGTGCCTGGAATAGCGGGGGGCCTTACAATGAGCAGTTCTTC | CAWNSGGPYNEQFF
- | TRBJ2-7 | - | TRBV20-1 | TGCAGTGCTAGCCAAGGTGGGGCCTACGAGCAGTACTTC | CSASQGGAYEQYF
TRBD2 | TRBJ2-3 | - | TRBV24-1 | TGTGCCACCAGTTTGACTGGTAGCGGGAACACAGATACGCAGTATTTT | CATSLTGSGNTDTQYF
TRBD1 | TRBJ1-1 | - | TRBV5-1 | TGCGCCAGCAGCTTCGACAGGGCGGGGGTAGCTTTCTTT | CASSFDRAGVAFF
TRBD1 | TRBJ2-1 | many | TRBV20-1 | TGCAGTGTCCTGGGACAGGGTCCCTACAATGAGCAGTTCTTC | CSVLGQGPYNEQFF
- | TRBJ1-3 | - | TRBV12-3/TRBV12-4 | TGTGCCAGCAGTGAGGGGGCTGGAAACACCATATATTTT | CASSEGAGNTIYF
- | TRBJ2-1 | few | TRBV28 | TGTGCCAGCAGTGTCGGCGGAACTGGCCACAATGAGCAGTTCTTC | CASSVGGTGHNEQFF
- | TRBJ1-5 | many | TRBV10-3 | TGTGCCATCAGTGCAGTGCAGGGTGGTCAGCCCCAGCATTTT | CAISAVQGGQPQHF
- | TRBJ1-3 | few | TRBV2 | TGTGCCAGCAGGCTGACTAGCTCTGGAAACACCATATATTTT | CASRLTSSGNTIYF
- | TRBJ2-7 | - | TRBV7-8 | TGTGCCAGCAGCTTACACGACGTCGCCTACGAGCAGTACTTC | CASSLHDVAYEQYF
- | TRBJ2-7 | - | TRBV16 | TGTGCCAGCGTAAGCCTTTCTGGGAGAGTATACGAGCAGTACTTC | CASVSLSGRVYEQYF